This TCR beta chain is drawn from a study of blood T cell repertoires in COVID-19. Study at large: Specimens from acute and convalescent COVID-19 originated in the United States, Italy and Spain. T cells, B-cell-depleted T cells, or PBMCs supplied cDNA or gDNA.

In the original analysis: Reference gene primer amplification gave estimated nucleated cell counts. This table comes from immunoSEQ multiplex PCR, and its TCRdb copy is limited to in-frame clones, with some not included. That table supplies the V and J calls and clone size; D and trimming were determined from the DNA. The profile shows roughly 250,000 clones, around 83% of them singletons. Unmatched junction bases numbered 8, after V lost 4 bases and J lost 0 bases. The germline V gene encodes CDR1 SGHNT and CDR2 YYREEE (reference sequence). This CDR3 has 17 amino acids. The specimen was peripheral blood. The genes are TRBV5-4 and TRBJ2-7; 12 nucleotides align to TRBD1. This receptor was taken from a woman aged 50 to 60 with acute or convalescent COVID-19. CDR3: CASSKGQGAFISYEQYF. DNA of the CDR3: TGTGCCAGCAGCAAGGGACAGGGGGCGTTCATCTCCTACGAGCAGTACTTC.